This TCR beta chain was identified during a study of blood T cell repertoires in COVID-19. Germline V gene sequence: CDR1 LGHNT, CDR2 FRNRAP. V dropped 6 bases and J dropped 5 bases, with 13 bases sitting between them. The CDR3 contains 13 residues. A few counts support this clone. Here immunoSEQ multiplex PCR was the method, and the copy in TCRdb shows in-frame clones only, minus some. The sample consists of roughly 90,000 clones, 80% of them appearing once. The origin of this receptor is a woman in her 70s with acute or convalescent COVID-19. The rearrangement joins TRBV12-5 to TRBJ1-1; D might be TRBD1 (5 bases). Sequencing input: peripheral blood. The CDR3 bases are TGTGCTAGTGGCCCAGGGAAGTCGACTGAAGCTTTCTTT. Protein sequence: CASGPGKSTEAFF.